This T cell receptor (beta chain) was found in a study of blood T cell repertoires in COVID-19. Donors of Cohort 3 who recovered were those that had two negative PCRs, clearance, or symptom resolution. Trimming removed 1 base at V and 7 bases at J, with 15 bases between. This CDR3 has 15 residues. Germline CDR1 is LGHDT and CDR2 is YNNKEL (reference sequence). Authors' processing steps: For nucleated cells, counts were estimated from reference gene primer amplification. Clones were sequenced by immunoSEQ multiplex PCR, and TCRdb holds only the in-frame ones, with some missing. D and trimming were read from the DNA, whereas the V and J calls and clone size are those reported in that table. The repertoire holds over 250,000 clones, with 86% as singletons.

The V and J genes are TRBV3-1 (or the pseudogene TRBV3-2) and TRBJ2-3, with D uncertain. Material: PBMCs or T cells enriched from blood (not recorded which). The clonotype comes from a woman under 30 who had recovered from COVID-19. CDR3 sequence (DNA): TGTGCCAGCAGCCAAGTAAGACTCCCTACGAATACGCAGTATTTT. Protein product: CASSQVRLPTNTQYF.